A selection of T cell receptor beta chains follows, all from one sample in a study of cytomegalovirus exposure and HLA in healthy donors. The table came from immunoSEQ multiplex PCR; TCRdb's copy has only in-frame clones and leaves some out. The top ten hold over 2% of the sample, which has some 140,000 clones, about 74% seen once. The source material was PBMCs. The source of these receptors is a man aged 25-45 years in good health and CMV-seronegative. The CDR3 runs from the conserved cysteine through the conserved F or W.

J: TRBJ2-7; V: TRBV5-1; CDR3: CASSFTGTGSYEQYF
J: TRBJ2-7; V: TRBV27; CDR3: CASSPGPSGGWEQYF
J: TRBJ2-2; V: TRBV5-4; CDR3: CASSLAPGGANTGELFF
J: TRBJ1-1; V: TRBV30; CDR3: CAWDRGSMNTEAFF
J: TRBJ2-1; V: TRBV28; CDR3: CASSTDRAPYNEQFF
J: TRBJ2-7; V: TRBV5-5; CDR3: CASSFPLAGPYEQYF
J: TRBJ2-7; V: TRBV11-2; CDR3: CASSLAGTPTQQYF
J: TRBJ2-3; V: TRBV28; CDR3: CASSSRQHTDTQYF
J: TRBJ2-1; V: TRBV7-3; CDR3: CASSLRQAAGDEQFF
J: TRBJ2-3; V: TRBV5-4; CDR3: CASSFAGTSTDTQYF
J: TRBJ2-3; V: TRBV5-1; CDR3: CASQRSGRNTDTQYF
J: TRBJ2-7; V: TRBV27; CDR3: CASSFYPGQGLYEQYF
J: TRBJ2-1; V: TRBV6-4; CDR3: CASSDSSGRGNEQFF
J: TRBJ2-7; V: TRBV5-1; CDR3: CASSWGGLRGTYEQYF
J: TRBJ1-2; V: TRBV27; CDR3: CASRARRQTFYGYTF
J: TRBJ2-5; V: TRBV5-4; CDR3: CASSDGDRVGETQYF
J: TRBJ1-1; V: TRBV7-8; CDR3: CASSLKDREAFF
J: TRBJ1-1; V: TRBV4-2; CDR3: CASSQEYRGVTEAFF